The T cell receptor beta chain under discussion was sequenced for a study of blood T cell repertoires in COVID-19. Germline V CDR1 and CDR2: MGHDK, SYGVNS. Trimming left V 10 bases short and J 3 bases short, with 10 bases between. The CDR3 is 12 amino acids. Profiling relied on immunoSEQ multiplex PCR, and the TCRdb table lists in-frame clones only, not all of them. The sample lists 280,000 or so clones, approximately 88% occurring once. The receptor's source is a young man with active or convalescent COVID-19. Source material: peripheral blood. The chain is built from TRBV25-1 and TRBJ1-3, with D uncertain. The CDR3 reads CATQKHGNTIYF. CDR3 nucleotide sequence: TGTGCCACCCAAAAGCATGGAAACACCATATATTTT.